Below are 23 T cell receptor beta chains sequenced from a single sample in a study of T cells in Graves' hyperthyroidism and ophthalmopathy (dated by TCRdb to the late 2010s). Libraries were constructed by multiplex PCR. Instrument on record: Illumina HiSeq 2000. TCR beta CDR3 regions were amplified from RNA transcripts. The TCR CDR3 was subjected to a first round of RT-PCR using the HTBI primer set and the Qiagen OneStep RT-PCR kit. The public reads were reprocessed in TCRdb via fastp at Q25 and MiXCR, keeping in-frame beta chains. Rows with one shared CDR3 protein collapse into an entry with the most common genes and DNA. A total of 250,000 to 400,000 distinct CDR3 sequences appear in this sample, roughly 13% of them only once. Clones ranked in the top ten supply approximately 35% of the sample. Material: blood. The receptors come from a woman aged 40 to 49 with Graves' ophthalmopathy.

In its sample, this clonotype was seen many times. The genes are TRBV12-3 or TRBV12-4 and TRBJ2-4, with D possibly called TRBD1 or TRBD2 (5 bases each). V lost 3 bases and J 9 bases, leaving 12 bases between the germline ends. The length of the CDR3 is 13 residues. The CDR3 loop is CASSFGGLSIQYF. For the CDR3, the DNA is TGTGCCAGCAGTTTTGGGGGTCTATCCATTCAGTACTTC.

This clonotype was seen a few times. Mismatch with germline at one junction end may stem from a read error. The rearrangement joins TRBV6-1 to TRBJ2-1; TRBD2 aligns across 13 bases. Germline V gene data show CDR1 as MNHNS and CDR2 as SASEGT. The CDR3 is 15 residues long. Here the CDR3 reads CASSEVGGLAGEQFF. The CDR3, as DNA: TGTGCCAGCAGCGAAGTGGGGGGACTAGCGGGGGAGCAGTTCTTC.

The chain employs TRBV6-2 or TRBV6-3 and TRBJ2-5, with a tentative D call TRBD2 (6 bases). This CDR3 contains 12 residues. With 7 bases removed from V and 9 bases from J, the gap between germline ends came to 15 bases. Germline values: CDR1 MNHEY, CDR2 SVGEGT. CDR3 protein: CASMRGQGAQYF. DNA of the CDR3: TGTGCCAGCATGCGGGGCCAAGGGGCCCAGTACTTC.

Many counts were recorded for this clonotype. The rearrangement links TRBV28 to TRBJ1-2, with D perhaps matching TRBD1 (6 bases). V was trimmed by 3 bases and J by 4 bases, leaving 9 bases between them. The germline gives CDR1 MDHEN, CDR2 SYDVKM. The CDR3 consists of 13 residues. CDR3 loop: CASSFAQGYGYTF. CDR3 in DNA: TGTGCCAGCAGTTTTGCACAGGGCTATGGCTACACCTTC.

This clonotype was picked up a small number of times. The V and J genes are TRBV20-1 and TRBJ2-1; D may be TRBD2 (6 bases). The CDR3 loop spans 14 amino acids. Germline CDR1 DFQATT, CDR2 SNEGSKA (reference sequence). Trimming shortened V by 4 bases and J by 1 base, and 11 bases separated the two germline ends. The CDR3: CSAKVSGSYNEQFF. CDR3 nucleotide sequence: TGCAGTGCTAAGGTTAGCGGATCCTACAATGAGCAGTTCTTC.

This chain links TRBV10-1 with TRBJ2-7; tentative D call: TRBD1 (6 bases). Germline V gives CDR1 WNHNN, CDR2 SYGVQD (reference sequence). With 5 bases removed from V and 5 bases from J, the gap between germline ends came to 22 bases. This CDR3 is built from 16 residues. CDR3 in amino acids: CASSLNRVLNRDEQYF. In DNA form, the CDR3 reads TGCGCCAGCAGTCTTAACAGGGTCCTGAACCGAGACGAGCAGTACTTC.

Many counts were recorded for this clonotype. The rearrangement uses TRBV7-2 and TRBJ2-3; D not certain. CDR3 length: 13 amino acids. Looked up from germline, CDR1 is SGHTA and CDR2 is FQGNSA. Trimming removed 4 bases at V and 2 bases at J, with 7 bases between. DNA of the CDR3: TGTGCCAGCAGCTCCCAATTCACAGATACGCAGTATTTT. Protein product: CASSSQFTDTQYF.

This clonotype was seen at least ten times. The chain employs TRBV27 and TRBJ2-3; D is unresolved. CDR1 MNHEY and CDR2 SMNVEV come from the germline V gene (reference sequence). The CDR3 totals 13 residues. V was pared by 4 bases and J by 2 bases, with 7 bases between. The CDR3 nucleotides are TGTGCCAGCAGTTGGGGTTCCACAGATACGCAGTATTTT. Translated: CASSWGSTDTQYF.

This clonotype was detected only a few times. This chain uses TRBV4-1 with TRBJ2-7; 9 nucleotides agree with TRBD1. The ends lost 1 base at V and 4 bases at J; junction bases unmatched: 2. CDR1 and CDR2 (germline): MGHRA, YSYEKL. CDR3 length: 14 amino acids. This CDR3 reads CASSQGQGEYEQYF. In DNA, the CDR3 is TGCGCCAGCAGCCAAGGACAGGGGGAGTACGAGCAGTACTTC.

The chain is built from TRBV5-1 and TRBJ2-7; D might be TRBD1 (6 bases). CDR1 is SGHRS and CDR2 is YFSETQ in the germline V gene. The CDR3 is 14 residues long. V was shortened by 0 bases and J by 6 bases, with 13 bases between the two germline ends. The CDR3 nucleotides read TGCGCCAGCAGCTTGGTCGGATTACAGGGCGAGCAGTACTTC. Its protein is CASSLVGLQGEQYF.

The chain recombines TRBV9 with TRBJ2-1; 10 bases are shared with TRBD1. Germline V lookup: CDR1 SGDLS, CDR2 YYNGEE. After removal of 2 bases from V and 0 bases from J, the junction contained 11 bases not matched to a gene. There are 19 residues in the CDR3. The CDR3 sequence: CASSVSGGGQGSSYNEQFF. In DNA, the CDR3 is TGTGCCAGCAGCGTCTCAGGGGGGGGACAGGGGAGCTCCTACAATGAGCAGTTCTTC.

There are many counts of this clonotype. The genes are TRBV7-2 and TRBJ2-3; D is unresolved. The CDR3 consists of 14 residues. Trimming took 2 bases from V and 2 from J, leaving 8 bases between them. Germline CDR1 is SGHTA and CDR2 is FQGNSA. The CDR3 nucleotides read TGTGCCAGCAGCTTATTCGGCAACACAGATACGCAGTATTTT. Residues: CASSLFGNTDTQYF.

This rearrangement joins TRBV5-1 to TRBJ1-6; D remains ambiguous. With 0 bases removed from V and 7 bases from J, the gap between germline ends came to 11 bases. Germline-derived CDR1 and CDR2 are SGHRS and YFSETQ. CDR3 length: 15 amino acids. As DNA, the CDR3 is TGCGCCAGCAGCTTGGCCGGAGGATCGAATTCACCCCTCCACTTT. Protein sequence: CASSLAGGSNSPLHF.

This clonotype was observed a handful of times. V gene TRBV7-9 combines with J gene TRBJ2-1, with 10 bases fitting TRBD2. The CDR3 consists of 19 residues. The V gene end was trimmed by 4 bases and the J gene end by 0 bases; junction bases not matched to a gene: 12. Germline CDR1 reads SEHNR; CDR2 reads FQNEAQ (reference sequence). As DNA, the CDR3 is TGTGCCAGCAGCTCCTCCGGGACTAGCGCAACACGCTCCTACAATGAGCAGTTCTTC. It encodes CASSSSGTSATRSYNEQFF.

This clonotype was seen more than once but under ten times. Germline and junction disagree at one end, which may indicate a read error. CDR3 bases: TGTGCCAACAGCCTACCCCATGCGTCCGGGGAGCTGTTTTTT. Residues: CANSLPHASGELFF. V gene TRBV11-2 combines with J gene TRBJ2-2; no firm D call. This CDR3 comprises 14 residues. Germline V gives CDR1 SGHAT, CDR2 FQNNGV.

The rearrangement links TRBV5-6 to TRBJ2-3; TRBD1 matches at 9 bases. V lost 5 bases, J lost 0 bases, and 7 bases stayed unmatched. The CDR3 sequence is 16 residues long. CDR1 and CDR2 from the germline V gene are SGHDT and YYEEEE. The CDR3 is CASRTGTGLSTDTQYF. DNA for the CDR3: TGTGCCAGCAGGACCGGGACAGGGTTAAGCACAGATACGCAGTATTTT.

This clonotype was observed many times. For the CDR3, the DNA is TGCAGCACGGGAAGGGGGGGGCCCTACAATGAGCAGTTCTTC. Translating gives CSTGRGGPYNEQFF. This chain uses TRBV29-1 with TRBJ2-1, with D possibly matching TRBD2 (7 bases). The V and J ends lost 8 bases and 2 bases respectively, with 16 bases between them. This CDR3 has 14 residues. Germline CDR1 is SQVTM and CDR2 is ANQGSEA.

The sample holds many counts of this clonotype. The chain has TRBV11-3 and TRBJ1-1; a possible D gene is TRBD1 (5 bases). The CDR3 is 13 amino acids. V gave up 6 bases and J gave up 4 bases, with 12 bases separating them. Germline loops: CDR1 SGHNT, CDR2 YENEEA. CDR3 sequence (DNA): TGTGCCAGCAGTTACGGGGGATCCACTGAAGCTTTCTTT. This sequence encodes CASSYGGSTEAFF.

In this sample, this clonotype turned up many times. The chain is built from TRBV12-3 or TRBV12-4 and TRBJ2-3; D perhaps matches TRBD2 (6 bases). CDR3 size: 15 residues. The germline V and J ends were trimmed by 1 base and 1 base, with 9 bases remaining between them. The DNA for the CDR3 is TGTGCCAGCAGTTTAGGGGGAGGCGGCACAGATACGCAGTATTTT. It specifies CASSLGGGGTDTQYF.

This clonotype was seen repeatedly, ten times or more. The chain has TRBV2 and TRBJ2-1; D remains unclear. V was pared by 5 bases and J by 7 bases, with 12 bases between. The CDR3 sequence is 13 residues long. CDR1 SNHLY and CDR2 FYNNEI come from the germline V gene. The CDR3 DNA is TGTGCCAGCAGTTCCCCGGTTTATAATGAGCAGTTCTTC. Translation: CASSSPVYNEQFF.

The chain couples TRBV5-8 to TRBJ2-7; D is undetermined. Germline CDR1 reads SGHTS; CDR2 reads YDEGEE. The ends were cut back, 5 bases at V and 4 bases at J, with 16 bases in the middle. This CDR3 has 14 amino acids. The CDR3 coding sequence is TGTGCCAGCAGTTCTCGTTATCTTCCTTACGAGCAGTACTTC. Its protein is CASSSRYLPYEQYF.

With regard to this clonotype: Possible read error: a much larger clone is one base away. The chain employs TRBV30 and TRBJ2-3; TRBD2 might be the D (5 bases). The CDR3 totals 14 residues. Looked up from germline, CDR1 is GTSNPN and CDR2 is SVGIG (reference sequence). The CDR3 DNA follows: TGTGCCTGGAGGCGTCTCGGGGTTGGAGATACGCGGTATTTT. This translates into CAWRRLGVGDTRYF.

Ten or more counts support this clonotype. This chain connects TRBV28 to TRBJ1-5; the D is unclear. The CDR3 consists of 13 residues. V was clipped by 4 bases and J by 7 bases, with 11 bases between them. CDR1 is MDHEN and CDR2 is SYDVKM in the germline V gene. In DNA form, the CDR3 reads TGTGCCAGCAGTTCCTCCCCGGACCAGCCCCAGCATTTT. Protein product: CASSSSPDQPQHF.